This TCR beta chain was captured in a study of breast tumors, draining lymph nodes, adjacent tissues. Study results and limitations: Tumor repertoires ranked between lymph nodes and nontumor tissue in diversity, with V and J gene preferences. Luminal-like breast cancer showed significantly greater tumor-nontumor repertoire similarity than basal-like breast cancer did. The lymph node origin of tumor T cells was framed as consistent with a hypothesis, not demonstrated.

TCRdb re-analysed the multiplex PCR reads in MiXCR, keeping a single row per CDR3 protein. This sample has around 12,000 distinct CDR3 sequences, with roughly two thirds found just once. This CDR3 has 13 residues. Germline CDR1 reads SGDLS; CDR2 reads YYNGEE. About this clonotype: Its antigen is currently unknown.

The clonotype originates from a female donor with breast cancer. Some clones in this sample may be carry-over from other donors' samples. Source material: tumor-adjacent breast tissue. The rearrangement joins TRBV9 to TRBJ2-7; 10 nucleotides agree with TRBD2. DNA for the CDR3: TGTGCACGGCCCTGGCCAGCGGGAGGGTGGCAGTACTTC. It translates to CARPWPAGGWQYF.